A single sample is the source of the 24 T cell receptor beta chains below, sequenced in a study of blood T cell repertoires in COVID-19. Clones were read by immunoSEQ multiplex PCR, and TCRdb kept only the in-frame ones, dropping some. The data show 200,000 to 300,000 clones, with approximately 90% seen just once and 3.7% held by the top ten. The sample taken for sequencing was peripheral blood. The origin of the receptors is a woman in her 40s with acute or convalescent COVID-19.

In nucleotides, the CDR3 is TGTGCCAGCAGTTACGCGCGGGGGGGGTACGAGCAGTACGTC. It translates to CASSYARGGYEQYV. V usage is TRBV6-5 and J usage is TRBJ2-7, with 9 bases that match TRBD2. Germline lookup yields CDR1 MNHEY and CDR2 SVGAGI. V was clipped by 2 bases and J by 4 bases; unmatched bases: 3. This CDR3 comprises 14 residues.

The chain links TRBV5-1 to TRBJ2-6; 9 nucleotides match TRBD1. Germline loops: CDR1 SGHRS, CDR2 YFSETQ. CDR3 length: 17 residues. V shed 0 bases and J 4 bases; nucleotides not matched to a gene: 5. This CDR3 reads CASSLATGGRGANVLTF. CDR3 DNA sequence: TGCGCCAGCAGCTTGGCGACAGGGGGTAGAGGGGCCAACGTCCTGACTTTC.

The rearrangement joins TRBV19 to TRBJ2-6; 9 bases map to TRBD1. Germline CDR1 LNHDA, CDR2 SQIVND (reference sequence). J was trimmed by 0 bases and V by 4 bases; bases with no gene match: 10. The CDR3 has 19 residues. In DNA form, the CDR3 reads TGTGCCAGTAGTAGTATCCCGGGACAGGGTAGCTCTGGGGCCAACGTCCTGACTTTC. Amino acid sequence: CASSSIPGQGSSGANVLTF.

The J gene is TRBJ1-3, the V gene TRBV9, with D possibly TRBD1 on 5 matching bases. Germline V gene data show CDR1 as SGDLS and CDR2 as YYNGEE. CDR3 length: 15 residues. The V and J ends lost 2 bases and 0 bases respectively, with 9 bases between them. CDR3 in DNA: TGTGCCAGCAGCGTTCGGGGGAGCTCTGGAAACACCATATATTTT. Amino acids: CASSVRGSSGNTIYF.

The CDR3 spells CASSEFGHGNTIYF. The CDR3 region has the DNA TGTGCCAGCAGTGAATTCGGACATGGAAACACCATATATTTT. This chain links TRBV2 with TRBJ1-3; D is perhaps TRBD1 (5 bases). The V gene lost 2 bases and the J gene lost 3 bases, with 8 bases spanning the gap. Germline V lookup: CDR1 SNHLY, CDR2 FYNNEI. CDR3 length: 14 residues.

The rearrangement joins TRBV27 to TRBJ2-7, with D hard to call. The CDR3 consists of 12 residues. V gave up 7 bases and J gave up 1 base, with 8 bases separating them. Germline CDR1 is MNHEY and CDR2 is SMNVEV (reference sequence). The CDR3 DNA is TGTGCCAGCATTGGCCCTTCCTACGAGCAGTACGTC. This translates into CASIGPSYEQYV.

This chain links TRBV19 with TRBJ1-4; D might be TRBD1 (6 bases). Trimming took 6 bases from V and 5 from J, leaving 16 bases between them. Germline V lookup: CDR1 LNHDA, CDR2 SQIVND (reference sequence). The CDR3 extends over 15 amino acids. CDR3 DNA: TGTGCCAGTAGACCAAACAGGGTTTCCAATGAAAAACTGTTTTTT. Translating it yields CASRPNRVSNEKLFF.

The chain combines TRBV27 with TRBJ2-2; the D is unclear. Looked up from germline, CDR1 is MNHEY and CDR2 is SMNVEV (reference sequence). The CDR3 is made up of 12 amino acids. V was cut by 3 bases and J by 4 bases, with 3 bases left in between. CDR3 DNA sequence: TGTGCCAGCAGTTTCGGCACCGGGGAGCTGTTTTTT. Encoded protein: CASSFGTGELFF.

The gene calls are TRBV19 and TRBJ2-7; TRBD1 matches 7 bases. V dropped 5 bases and J dropped 5; count of bases not matched to a gene: 6. CDR1 LNHDA and CDR2 SQIVND come from the germline V gene (reference sequence). This CDR3 is 13 amino acids long. The DNA for the CDR3 is TGTGCCAGTAGTTTGACAGGGCACCACGAGCAGTACGTC. It specifies CASSLTGHHEQYV.

The V call is TRBV11-2, the J call TRBJ2-4, with TRBD2 identical over 8 bases. From germline, CDR1 is SGHAT and CDR2 FQNNGV. The CDR3 runs to 12 residues. With V trimmed by 3 bases and J by 8 bases, 0 bases remained unmatched. The CDR3 sequence: CASSFGGDIQYF. For the CDR3, the DNA is TGTGCCAGCAGCTTCGGGGGGGACATTCAGTACTTC.

This rearrangement joins TRBV7-2 to TRBJ1-6; 7 bases line up with TRBD1. Germline CDR1 reads SGHTA; CDR2 reads FQGNSA. The trim removed 7 bases at V and 7 bases at J, leaving 4 bases unmatched. This CDR3 region has 13 residues. The CDR3 DNA reads as TGTGCCAGCACGCCAGGGGGAAATTCACCCCTCCACTTT. The encoded protein is CASTPGGNSPLHF.

This chain uses TRBV21-1 with TRBJ2-3; TRBD1, the D gene given by the table, was not confirmed from the DNA. TRBV21-1 is flagged as a pseudogene. The CDR3 runs to 19 residues. CDR3 amino acids: CASSKPVNREESAADTQYF. Here the CDR3 DNA reads TGTGCCAGCAGCAAACCGGTCAACAGGGAAGAATCCGCGGCAGATACGCAGTATTTT.

This chain links TRBV5-1 with TRBJ2-3; 9 positions match TRBD2. The ends lost 4 bases at V and 3 bases at J; junction bases unmatched: 6. Germline V lookup: CDR1 SGHRS, CDR2 YFSETQ. The length of the CDR3 is 15 residues. CDR3 region: CASSPSGVLTDTQYF. In DNA, the CDR3 is TGCGCCAGCAGCCCTAGCGGGGTACTAACAGATACGCAGTATTTT. Full variable domain (rest looked up from reference TRBV5-1 and TRBJ2-3): KAGVTQTPRYLIKTRGQQVTLSCSPISGHRSVSWYQQTPGQGLQFLFEYFSETQRNKGNFPGRFSGRQFSNSRSEMNVSTLELGDSALYLCASSPSGVLTDTQYFGPGTRLTVL.

This chain uses TRBV11-1 with TRBJ2-7, with 7 bases matching TRBD2. This CDR3 spans 14 amino acids. J gave up 4 bases and V 1 base, and 4 bases lay outside the gene matches. The germline V gene encodes CDR1 SGHAT and CDR2 FQDESV (reference sequence). The CDR3 region has the DNA TGTGCCAGCAGCTTAGGAACGGGGGGTTACGAGCAGTACGTC. It encodes CASSLGTGGYEQYV.

J is TRBJ1-4 and V is TRBV9; D unresolved. The CDR3 extends over 14 amino acids. Trimming shortened V by 3 bases and J by 4 bases, and 10 bases separated the two germline ends. From germline, CDR1 is SGDLS and CDR2 YYNGEE. The CDR3 reads CASSARYFNEKLFF. CDR3 sequence (DNA): TGTGCCAGCAGCGCGAGGTATTTTAATGAAAAACTGTTTTTT.

V is TRBV5-1 and J is TRBJ1-1; 7 positions match TRBD1. V trimming: 3 bases; J trimming: 5 bases; junction bases outside the gene matches: 7. This CDR3 is 14 amino acids long. The germline gives CDR1 SGHRS, CDR2 YFSETQ. The CDR3 here is CASSYRTGKTEAFF. The CDR3 region has the DNA TGCGCCAGCAGCTACCGGACAGGAAAGACTGAAGCTTTCTTT.

The chain carries TRBV19 and TRBJ1-5; D unclear. The CDR3 consists of 16 residues. The V and J ends lost 4 bases and 5 bases respectively, with 18 bases between them. Looked up from germline, CDR1 is LNHDA and CDR2 is SQIVND (reference sequence). The CDR3 loop is CASSTEETYGYQPQHF. The CDR3 DNA reads as TGTGCCAGTAGTACCGAGGAAACCTACGGGTATCAGCCCCAGCATTTT.

This chain links TRBV28 with TRBJ1-2; D gene uncertain. CDR3 length: 12 residues. Germline assignment: CDR1 MDHEN and CDR2 SYDVKM. The germline V and J ends were trimmed by 4 bases and 4 bases, with 7 bases remaining between them. The CDR3, as DNA: TGTGCCAGCAGTTCAGACTCCTATGGCTACACCTTC. Protein: CASSSDSYGYTF.

The V gene is TRBV6-5, the J gene TRBJ2-2, with 7 bases fitting TRBD2. CDR3 length: 13 amino acids. Germline V gene data show CDR1 as MNHEY and CDR2 as SVGAGI. The junction had 5 bases not matched to a gene; V was cut back by 6 bases and J by 7 bases. CDR3 in DNA: TGTGCCAGCAGCCGAAGGGAGGGCGGGGAGCTGTTTTTT. It yields the protein CASSRREGGELFF.

V is TRBV7-2 and J is TRBJ2-3, with D maybe TRBD2 (5 bases). The CDR3 contains 12 residues. The V gene lost 5 bases and the J gene lost 7 bases, with 10 bases spanning the gap. From germline, CDR1 is SGHTA and CDR2 FQGNSA. CDR3 nucleotides: TGTGCCAGCAGCCCTCAGACTAATACGCAGTATTTT. As protein: CASSPQTNTQYF. The whole variable domain, remainder taken from reference TRBV7-2 and TRBJ2-3, is GAGVSQSPSNKVTEKGKDVELRCDPISGHTALYWYRQSLGQGLEFLIYFQGNSAPDKSGLPSDRFSAERTGGSVSTLTIQRTQQEDSAVYLCASSPQTNTQYFGPGTRLTVL.

The chain couples TRBV9 to TRBJ2-3; possibly TRBD2 for D (5 bases). Looked up from germline, CDR1 is SGDLS and CDR2 is YYNGEE. The CDR3 consists of 14 residues. With 0 bases removed from V and 5 bases from J, the gap between germline ends came to 10 bases. As DNA, the CDR3 is TGTGCCAGCAGCGTAGGTCTAGCCCTAGATACGCAGTATTTT. Its protein is CASSVGLALDTQYF.

The rearrangement joins TRBV19 to TRBJ2-5, with 10 bases identical to TRBD1. V was pared by 6 bases and J by 6 bases, with 7 bases of the junction left unmatched. Germline CDR1 is LNHDA and CDR2 is SQIVND (reference sequence). The CDR3 totals 14 residues. Written as DNA, the CDR3 is TGTGCCAGTAGCACGAGGGGACAGGGGAAGACCCAGTACTTC. Translated, it gives CASSTRGQGKTQYF.

The V and J genes are TRBV10-3 and TRBJ1-3; D remains unclear. CDR1 and CDR2 (germline): ENHRY, SYGVKD. V was shortened by 7 bases and J by 0 bases, with 16 bases between the two germline ends. This CDR3 has 16 amino acids. The CDR3 loop is CAITEGGLTSGNTIYF. The CDR3 DNA is TGTGCCATCACCGAGGGAGGCCTCACCTCTGGAAACACCATATATTTT.

V and J are TRBV6-1 and TRBJ1-5; possible D gene TRBD1, 5 bases. There are 18 residues in the CDR3. Germline loops: CDR1 MNHNS, CDR2 SASEGT. The V gene lost 2 bases and the J gene lost 11 bases, with 28 bases spanning the gap. CDR3 amino acids: CASSESVRVLTVDQTQHF. CDR3 DNA: TGTGCCAGCAGTGAATCGGTCCGGGTTCTGACAGTGGACCAAACCCAGCATTTT.